The rows below give T cell receptor beta chains drawn from one sample of a study of patients and donors after allogeneic stem cell transplantation. TCRdb itself ran the RT-PCR reads through MiXCR, one entry per CDR3 protein. The repertoire holds 390,000 or so distinct CDR3 sequences, with roughly 16% as singletons. Specimen: blood, either unsorted or a sorted T cell fraction (not recorded which). The receptors originated from a human donor who was either an allogeneic HSCT recipient or a stem cell or donor lymphocyte infusion donor (not recorded which). It is not recorded whose cells these are; they may come from a transplant donor. The CDR3 runs from the conserved cysteine through the conserved F or W. The order of the fields is J gene, D gene, CDR3 length, V gene, clone size, CDR3 DNA, CDR3 protein. D genes are given only for firm matches. Rows give clone size only sometimes, using once, few, many, or a class for an expanded clone.

TRBJ2-5	TRBD2	17	TRBV5-5	few	TGTGCCAGCAGCTTCTGGACTAGCGGGGGGGCCCGAAAGACCCAGTACTTC	CASSFWTSGGARKTQYF
TRBJ1-1	-	14	TRBV5-1	-	TGCGCCAGCAGCTTGGCCAGGGTAGACACTGAAGCTTTCTTT	CASSLARVDTEAFF
TRBJ1-1	-	13	TRBV6-4	few	TGTGCCAGCAGTGAAGGGCCAGCCACTGAAGCTTTCTTT	CASSEGPATEAFF
TRBJ2-5	-	14	TRBV6-5	few	TGTGCCAGCAGTTACCTTAGCGTACAAGAGACCCAGTACTTC	CASSYLSVQETQYF
TRBJ1-1	-	12	TRBV2	-	TGTGCCAGCAGTGTAGCGAACACTGAAGCTTTCTTT	CASSVANTEAFF
TRBJ2-3	-	17	TRBV4-1	-	TGCGCCAGCAGCCAAGGTACGCTAGCGCTGGTCACAGATACGCAGTATTTT	CASSQGTLALVTDTQYF
TRBJ2-5	-	12	TRBV20-1	many	TGCAGTGCTAGCGGACTCCAAGAGACCCAGTACTTC	CSASGLQETQYF
TRBJ2-5	TRBD1	14	TRBV2	-	TGTGCCAGCAGTGAATCAGGGGGTTGGGAGACCCAGTACTTC	CASSESGGWETQYF
TRBJ2-1	-	14	TRBV12-3/TRBV12-4	few	TGTGCCAGCACCGAGAGAGGGGAGGAGGATGAGCAGTTCTTC	CASTERGEEDEQFF
TRBJ2-2	-	14	TRBV20-1	few	TGCAGTGCCCAGAGTATACAGTACACCGGGGAGCTGTTTTTT	CSAQSIQYTGELFF
TRBJ2-1	-	14	TRBV7-2	many	TGTGCCAGCAGCTTAGCTGGGGGTTCCAATGAGCAGTTCTTC	CASSLAGGSNEQFF
TRBJ2-7	TRBD2	14	TRBV3-1	few	TGTGCCAGCAGCTTGGGACTAGCGAGGCACGAGCAGTACTTC	CASSLGLARHEQYF
TRBJ1-1	-	14	TRBV27	few	TGTGCCAGCAATCAACAGGGAAGGGACACTGAAGCTTTCTTT	CASNQQGRDTEAFF
TRBJ2-4	-	15	TRBV2	-	TGTGCCAGCAGTGAAGACAGGGCGGGTGGGAACATTCAGTACTTC	CASSEDRAGGNIQYF
TRBJ1-3	-	12	TRBV30	-	TGTGCCTGGACGGGCATGGGAAACACCATATATTTT	CAWTGMGNTIYF
TRBJ2-2	TRBD2	15	TRBV2	few	TGTGCCAGCAGTATCAAGCGGGATGGTCACGGGGAGCTGTTTTTT	CASSIKRDGHGELFF
TRBJ2-3	TRBD1	14	TRBV5-1	many	TGCGCCAGTAAACTGGACAGGAGTACAGATACGCAGTATTTT	CASKLDRSTDTQYF
TRBJ1-5	-	15	TRBV27	few	TGTGCCAGCAAACGAGGGCCCTATAGCAATCAGCCCCAGCATTTT	CASKRGPYSNQPQHF
TRBJ2-2	-	14	TRBV9	few	TGTGCCAGCAGCGTAGACGGCGGCACCGGGGAGCTGTTTTTT	CASSVDGGTGELFF
TRBJ2-5	-	15	TRBV4-1	many	TGCGCCAGCAGCCAAGAATTTCGGCAAAAAGAGACCCAGTACTTC	CASSQEFRQKETQYF
TRBJ2-3	TRBD2	16	TRBV6-5	few	TGTGCCAGCAGTTACCCCCGCGGGGGGCCTAAGGATACGCAGTATTTT	CASSYPRGGPKDTQYF
TRBJ2-5	-	15	TRBV27	few	TGTGCCAGCAGTTCTCTGGACCGTACAGGAGAGACCCAGTACTTC	CASSSLDRTGETQYF
TRBJ2-1	-	14	TRBV24-1	few	TGTGCCACCAGTGACTTGGACAGTTACAATGAGCAGTTCTTC	CATSDLDSYNEQFF
TRBJ1-4	-	15	TRBV15	few	TGTGCCACCAGCAGAGAAGGGGGGAGTAATGAAAAACTGTTTTTT	CATSREGGSNEKLFF
TRBJ2-5	TRBD2	14	TRBV7-6	-	TGTGCCAGCAGCCCCGGGACTAGGAGCGAGACCCAGTACTTC	CASSPGTRSETQYF
TRBJ1-5	-	12	TRBV12-3/TRBV12-4	many	TGTGCCAGCACCAGGGACAATCAGCCCCAGCATTTT	CASTRDNQPQHF
TRBJ2-3	TRBD1	15	TRBV20-1	many	TGCAGTGCTCCGGAGACAGGGGTCTTCACAGATACGCAGTATTTT	CSAPETGVFTDTQYF
TRBJ1-6	-	16	TRBV10-3	few	TGTGCCATCAGTGAGGGCCAGAGCTCCTATAATTCACCCCTCCACTTT	CAISEGQSSYNSPLHF
TRBJ1-1	-	15	TRBV6-5	-	TGTGCCAGCAGTTACGGGACAAAGAGATGGGGAGAAGCTTTCTTT	CASSYGTKRWGEAFF
TRBJ1-1	-	12	TRBV6-2/TRBV6-3	few	TGTGCCAGCAGTTACTCTTGGGTAGGAGCTTTCTTT	CASSYSWVGAFF
TRBJ2-1	-	13	TRBV25-1	few	TGTGCCAGCGGGAAGACAGGAAACAATGAGCAGTTCTTC	CASGKTGNNEQFF
TRBJ1-6	-	15	TRBV7-9	few	TGTGCCAGCAGCTTAGTCCCGGGACTTAATTCACCCCTCCACTTT	CASSLVPGLNSPLHF
TRBJ2-6	-	13	TRBV29-1	few	TGCAGCGTCTTTGGCTCTGGGGCCAACGTCCTGACTTTC	CSVFGSGANVLTF
TRBJ2-5	-	12	TRBV28	few	TGTGCCAGCTCCCAGCGACGAGAGACCCAGTACTTC	CASSQRRETQYF
TRBJ2-7	-	14	TRBV12-3/TRBV12-4	many	TGTGCCAGCAGTTTTTTCCAGGGTGCCTACGAGCAGTACTTC	CASSFFQGAYEQYF
TRBJ2-7	TRBD2	16	TRBV15	-	TGTGCCACCAGCAGACGAGGGGCTAGCGGGAGCTACGAGCAGTACTTC	CATSRRGASGSYEQYF
TRBJ1-2	TRBD1	14	TRBV20-1	few	TGCAGTGCTAGAGATCGACAGGGAGGAAATGGCTACACCTTC	CSARDRQGGNGYTF
TRBJ1-2	TRBD1	14	TRBV20-1	-	TGCAGTGCTTTTGGGACAGGGGGCGGCTATGGCTACACCTTC	CSAFGTGGGYGYTF
TRBJ2-7	TRBD1	15	TRBV12-3/TRBV12-4	few	TGTGCCAGCAGCCGAACAGGGGACCTCTCCTACGAGCAGTACTTC	CASSRTGDLSYEQYF
TRBJ1-5	-	11	TRBV15	-	TGTGCCACCAGCGGCTTGGGGCCCCAGCATTTT	CATSGLGPQHF
TRBJ2-2	-	16	TRBV4-2	-	TGTGCCAGCAGCCTTAGGGCGCGGAAGAACACCGGGGAGCTGTTTTTT	CASSLRARKNTGELFF
TRBJ2-7	-	12	TRBV5-1	many	TGCGCCAGCAGCTCCGACAGCTACGAGCAGTACTTC	CASSSDSYEQYF
TRBJ2-1	-	15	TRBV29-1	few	TGCAGCGCGAGACTACTTCAGACTTACTACAATGAGCAGTTCTTC	CSARLLQTYYNEQFF